These 13 T cell receptor beta chains were all obtained from the same sample, sequenced in a study of human T cells and chemical hapten exposure listed by TCRdb under 2021. Per the publication, the time point label means: patch test 2, 6 weeks after DPC sensitization. Sample treatment or condition, as interpreted from the label and publication: therapeutic diphenylcyclopropenone sensitization with weekly scalp DPC. Receptors were amplified or captured by RACE. The run used a NextSeq 500. TCRdb itself trimmed the public reads at Q25 with fastp, ran MiXCR and retained productive beta chains. Duplicate CDR3 protein sequences are folded into a single record with the most common DNA and genes. Present in this sample are 85,000 to 100,000 distinct CDR3 sequences, 9.5% to 11% of which were seen just once. Of the sample, less than 2.5% is held by the ten largest clones. The material sequenced was whole blood, taken in connection with sensitization to the hapten diphenylcyclopropenone (DPC). These receptors originate from a man aged 35-49 years with alopecia areata. Some clones in this sample may be carry-over from other donors' samples.

This clonotype was observed a few times. The chain carries TRBV5-1 and TRBJ2-7; 10 bases map to TRBD2. Germline values: CDR1 SGHRS, CDR2 YFSETQ. This CDR3 comprises 14 residues. Germline trimming cut 2 bases from V and 6 bases from J; bases unmatched to any gene: 5. CDR3 region: CASSLSGRALEQYF. The CDR3 DNA reads as TGCGCCAGCAGCTTAAGCGGGAGGGCCCTCGAGCAGTACTTC.

This clonotype was counted at least ten times. The chain employs TRBV5-1 and TRBJ2-5; 8 nucleotides match TRBD2. With 0 bases clipped from V and 1 base from J, the junction kept 2 bases outside the gene matches. The CDR3 sequence is 15 residues long. Germline assignment: CDR1 SGHRS and CDR2 YFSETQ. CDR3 nucleotides: TGCGCCAGCAGCTTGGACGGGAGGGCCCAAGAGACCCAGTACTTC. Its translation is CASSLDGRAQETQYF. Full variable domain (outside the CDR3, taken from reference TRBV5-1 and TRBJ2-5): KAGVTQTPRYLIKTRGQQVTLSCSPISGHRSVSWYQQTPGQGLQFLFEYFSETQRNKGNFPGRFSGRQFSNSRSEMNVSTLELGDSALYLCASSLDGRAQETQYFGPGTRLLVL.

The rearrangement uses TRBV20-1 and TRBJ2-2; possibly TRBD2 for D (6 bases). The ends were cut back, 1 base at V and 5 bases at J, with 17 bases in the middle. The germline CDR1 and CDR2 sequences are DFQATT and SNEGSKA (reference sequence). There are 16 residues in the CDR3. CDR3: CSARVTTGAWTGELFF. The DNA for the CDR3 is TGCAGTGCTAGAGTGACCACGGGAGCGTGGACCGGGGAGCTGTTTTTT.

This chain links TRBV7-9 with TRBJ2-5; D unclear. Germline V CDR1 and CDR2: SEHNR, FQNEAQ (reference sequence). The CDR3 loop spans 14 amino acids. V lost 5 bases and J lost 4, with 14 bases in between. The CDR3 nucleotides read TGTGCCAGCAGCATAGGACGAATCACAGAGACCCAGTACTTC. It yields the protein CASSIGRITETQYF. The full variable domain, rest sourced from reference TRBV7-9 and TRBJ2-5, is DTGVSQNPRHKITKRGQNVTFRCDPISEHNRLYWYRQTLGQGPEFLTYFQNEAQLEKSRLLSDRFSAERPKGSFSTLEIQRTEQGDSAMYLCASSIGRITETQYFGPGTRLLVL.

This clonotype came up many times. J is TRBJ1-1 and V is TRBV6-5; D perhaps matches TRBD1 (5 bases). In germline, CDR1 is MNHEY, CDR2 SVGAGI. The CDR3 extends over 15 amino acids. V lost 2 bases and J lost 5, with 15 bases in between. The CDR3 spells CASSYRRTGDTEAFF. The CDR3 DNA follows: TGTGCCAGCAGTTACCGACGAACAGGAGATACTGAAGCTTTCTTT.

This clonotype has a count of ten or more. This chain joins TRBV28 and TRBJ2-7; maybe TRBD2 (5 bases). The CDR3 loop spans 14 amino acids. Trimming removed 6 bases from V and 9 bases from J, with 21 bases in between. Germline values: CDR1 MDHEN, CDR2 SYDVKM. The CDR3 DNA follows: TGTGCCAGCAGCCCGCTTGGGGAGCCTCTAGGGCAGTACTTC. Translating gives CASSPLGEPLGQYF. The complete variable domain, with remaining parts taken from reference TRBV28 and TRBJ2-7, reads DVKVTQSSRYLVKRTGEKVFLECVQDMDHENMFWYRQDPGLGLRLIYFSYDVKMKEKGDIPEGYSVSREKKERFSLILESASTNQTSMYLCASSPLGEPLGQYFGPGTRLTVT.

This rearrangement joins TRBV7-2 to TRBJ1-2; D may be TRBD1 (6 bases). This CDR3 spans 16 amino acids. The V end was cut by 1 base, the J end by 0 bases, with 12 bases between. CDR1 and CDR2 (germline): SGHTA, FQGNSA. The CDR3 coding sequence is TGTGCCAGCAGCTTAGGAGGGGGGACCGCTAACTATGGCTACACCTTC. Its translation: CASSLGGGTANYGYTF.

V and J are TRBV27 and TRBJ2-1; D is undetermined. The CDR3 extends over 13 amino acids. CDR1 MNHEY and CDR2 SMNVEV come from the germline V gene (reference sequence). V lost 5 bases to trimming and J lost 10 bases, with 15 bases between them. The chain's CDR3 is CASSIWYGEEQFF. The CDR3 DNA reads TGTGCCAGCAGTATTTGGTACGGAGAAGAGCAGTTCTTC.

This chain joins TRBV7-2 and TRBJ2-7, with 8 positions matching TRBD1. The germline V gene has CDR1 SGHTA and CDR2 FQGNSA. V trimming: 5 bases; J trimming: 1 base; junction bases outside the gene matches: 7. This CDR3 comprises 15 residues. The CDR3 sequence: CASSAPGGKSYEQYF. The CDR3 region has the DNA TGTGCCAGCAGCGCCCCAGGGGGCAAGTCCTACGAGCAGTACTTC. Full variable domain (outside the CDR3, taken from reference TRBV7-2 and TRBJ2-7): GAGVSQSPSNKVTEKGKDVELRCDPISGHTALYWYRQSLGQGLEFLIYFQGNSAPDKSGLPSDRFSAERTGGSVSTLTIQRTQQEDSAVYLCASSAPGGKSYEQYFGPGTRLTVT.

At least ten counts were recorded for this clonotype. V and J are TRBV29-1 and TRBJ1-1; possibly TRBD1 for D (6 bases). The CDR3 is 14 amino acids. Trimming pared 5 bases from V and 2 bases from J, leaving 15 bases between. Per the germline V gene, CDR1 is SQVTM and CDR2 is ANQGSEA. The CDR3 spells CSVRTTGGNTEAFF. In DNA, the CDR3 is TGCAGCGTTCGGACGACAGGCGGAAACACTGAAGCTTTCTTT. Using reference TRBV29-1 and TRBJ1-1 for the parts outside the CDR3, the full variable domain is SAVISQKPSRDICQRGTSLTIQCQVDSQVTMMFWYRQQPGQSLTLIATANQGSEATYESGFVIDKFPISRPNLTFSTLTVSNMSPEDSSIYLCSVRTTGGNTEAFFGQGTRLTVV.

The CDR3, as DNA: TGTGCCAGCAGGAGAGCCAGGGTTTCTGGGGCCAACGTCCTGACTTTC. The encoded protein is CASRRARVSGANVLTF. The chain combines TRBV2 with TRBJ2-6, with D tentatively TRBD1 (5 bases). V lost 6 bases to trimming and J lost 1 base, with 13 bases between them. CDR3 length: 16 residues. Germline-derived CDR1 and CDR2 are SNHLY and FYNNEI.

This clonotype appeared many times. The CDR3 region has the DNA TGTGCCACCAGTGACCGGACTAGCGGGAGGGTGAATACGCAGTATTTT. Its protein product is CATSDRTSGRVNTQYF. This sequence joins TRBV24-1 and TRBJ2-3, with 15 nucleotides matching TRBD2. The junction had 5 bases not matched to a gene; V was cut back by 4 bases and J by 7 bases. The CDR3 loop spans 16 amino acids. The germline V gene encodes CDR1 KGHDR and CDR2 SFDVKD.

The genes are TRBV6-2 or TRBV6-3 and TRBJ2-7, with D uncertain. With 6 bases removed from V and 3 bases from J, the gap between germline ends came to 21 bases. The CDR3 spans 16 residues. Germline V CDR1 and CDR2: MNHEY, SVGEGT. CDR3 sequence (DNA): TGTGCCAGCAGCCAAGGACGAATTTCGGTCCTCTACGAGCAGTACTTC. This gives the protein CASSQGRISVLYEQYF.